These 8 T cell receptor beta chains originate from one sample sequenced in a study of CD8 T cells in ankylosing spondylitis. TCRdb fed the 5' RACE reads into MiXCR, producing one record per CDR3 protein. The sample has approximately 240,000 distinct CDR3 sequences, under 12% seen once; the top ten hold 2.6%. The source material was blood, either unsorted or a sorted T cell fraction (not recorded which). These receptors all stem from a male donor with ankylosing spondylitis or in good health (not recorded which).

This clonotype came up many times. The chain has TRBV5-1 and TRBJ2-2, with D perhaps matching TRBD1 (6 bases). The V gene's germline CDR1 is SGHRS and CDR2 YFSETQ. The length of the CDR3 is 14 residues. Trimming cost V 4 bases and J 4 bases, with 11 bases left between them. The CDR3 DNA is TGCGCCAGCAGCCCGGGACACGCCACCGGGGAGCTGTTTTTT. Its protein product is CASSPGHATGELFF.

In its sample, this clonotype was seen many times. The genes are TRBV11-2 and TRBJ2-3; 7 bases agree with TRBD2. Looked up from germline, CDR1 is SGHAT and CDR2 is FQNNGV. Germline trimming cut 0 bases from V and 2 bases from J; bases unmatched to any gene: 8. This CDR3 is 17 amino acids long. Here the CDR3 reads CASSLDAGAGFTDTQYF. Here the CDR3 DNA reads TGTGCCAGCAGCTTAGATGCGGGAGCGGGGTTCACAGATACGCAGTATTTT.

This clonotype was recorded at least ten times. The rearrangement links TRBV12-3 or TRBV12-4 to TRBJ2-2; D is perhaps TRBD1 (5 bases). This CDR3 spans 13 amino acids. V gave up 2 bases and J gave up 6 bases, with 7 bases separating them. In DNA form, the CDR3 reads TGTGCCAGCAGTTTAAAGGGGCCCGGGGAGCTGTTTTTT. Amino acid sequence: CASSLKGPGELFF.

This clonotype was detected many times. This chain joins TRBV5-1 and TRBJ1-4; D is unclear. The CDR3 spans 16 residues. The V end lost 2 bases, the J end lost 1 base, and 12 bases lay between the germline ends. The germline V gene encodes CDR1 SGHRS and CDR2 YFSETQ. CDR3 region: CASSFTGILTNEKLFF. The CDR3 DNA follows: TGCGCCAGCAGCTTCACGGGAATCTTAACTAATGAAAAACTGTTTTTT. Variable domain in full (rest from reference TRBV5-1 and TRBJ1-4): KAGVTQTPRYLIKTRGQQVTLSCSPISGHRSVSWYQQTPGQGLQFLFEYFSETQRNKGNFPGRFSGRQFSNSRSEMNVSTLELGDSALYLCASSFTGILTNEKLFFGSGTQLSVL.

This clonotype was counted at least ten times. The J gene is TRBJ1-5, the V gene TRBV12-3 or TRBV12-4; 7 nucleotides agree with TRBD1. CDR3 length equals 13 residues. Trimming removed 6 bases from V and 7 bases from J; junction bases left unmatched: 6. The CDR3 here is CASRGQDMQPQHF. The CDR3 coding sequence is TGTGCCAGCAGAGGACAGGACATGCAGCCCCAGCATTTT.

This clonotype was observed a handful of times. The chain has TRBV20-1 and TRBJ2-1; the match to TRBD1 covers 10 bases. V was pared by 1 base and J by 6 bases, with 15 bases of the junction left unmatched. CDR1 DFQATT and CDR2 SNEGSKA come from the germline V gene (reference sequence). CDR3 length equals 18 residues. The CDR3 protein is CSARGGTGALTGINEQFF. In nucleotides, the CDR3 is TGCAGTGCTAGAGGGGGGACAGGGGCCCTCACAGGTATCAATGAGCAGTTCTTC.

The chain recombines TRBV12-3 or TRBV12-4 with TRBJ1-1, with 9 bases matching TRBD1. J lost 4 bases, V lost 4 bases, and 7 bases had no gene match. The CDR3 runs 15 residues. The CDR3 here is CASSSIPTGGTEAFF. In DNA, the CDR3 is TGTGCCAGCAGTTCCATACCGACAGGGGGCACTGAAGCTTTCTTT.

This clonotype was detected many times. The chain links TRBV5-1 to TRBJ2-1; 11 bases are shared with TRBD2. Germline assignment: CDR1 SGHRS and CDR2 YFSETQ. The CDR3 is 15 amino acids. With V trimmed by 4 bases and J by 4 bases, 4 bases remained unmatched. The CDR3 reads CASSLSGGVYNEQFF. The CDR3 DNA reads TGCGCCAGCAGCCTTAGCGGGGGGGTTTACAATGAGCAGTTCTTC.